This T cell receptor (beta chain) was identified in a study of shared clonotypes between healthy human individuals. Study details: The donor pool was made up of a couple of women and a few men aged 18 to 49.

The study's findings and limits: Few donors limited the genetic and exposure-history diversity represented.

Sorted-subset replicate PCRs used around 200 ng of genomic DNA. This amount corresponded to approximately 30,000 T cell genomes. Sequenced by immunoSEQ multiplex PCR; TCRdb stores in-frame clones only, minus some. The sample contains millions of clones, 95% of which appear only once. Trimming took 3 bases from V and 0 from J, leaving 10 bases between them. CDR1 and CDR2 from the germline V gene are SGDLS and YYNGEE. This CDR3 is built from 15 residues. A remark on this clone: Its antigen remains unidentified.

Specimen: naive CD4+ T cells sorted from blood. Stated subset: CD45RA+ positively selected. The sequence was collected from a man aged 18-30 years in good health. The gene calls are TRBV9 and TRBJ1-3; unclear D gene. The CDR3 here is CASSEGGTSGNTIYF. CDR3 DNA: TGTGCCAGCAGCGAGGGCGGCACCTCTGGAAACACCATATATTTT.